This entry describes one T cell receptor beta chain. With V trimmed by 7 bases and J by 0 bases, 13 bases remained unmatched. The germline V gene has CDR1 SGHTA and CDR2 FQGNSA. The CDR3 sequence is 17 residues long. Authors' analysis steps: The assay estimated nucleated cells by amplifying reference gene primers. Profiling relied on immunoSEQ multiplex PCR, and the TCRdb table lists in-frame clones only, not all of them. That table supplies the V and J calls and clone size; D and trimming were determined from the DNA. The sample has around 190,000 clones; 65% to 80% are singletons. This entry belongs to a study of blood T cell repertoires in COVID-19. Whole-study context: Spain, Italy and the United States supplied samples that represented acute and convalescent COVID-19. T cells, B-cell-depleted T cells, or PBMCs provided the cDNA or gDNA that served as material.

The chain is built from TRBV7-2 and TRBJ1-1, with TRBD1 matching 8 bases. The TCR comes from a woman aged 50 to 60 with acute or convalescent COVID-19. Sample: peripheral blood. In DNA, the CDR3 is TGTGCCAGCACCGCGTCCAGGGGGCGACTGATGAACACTGAAGCTTTCTTT. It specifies CASTASRGRLMNTEAFF.